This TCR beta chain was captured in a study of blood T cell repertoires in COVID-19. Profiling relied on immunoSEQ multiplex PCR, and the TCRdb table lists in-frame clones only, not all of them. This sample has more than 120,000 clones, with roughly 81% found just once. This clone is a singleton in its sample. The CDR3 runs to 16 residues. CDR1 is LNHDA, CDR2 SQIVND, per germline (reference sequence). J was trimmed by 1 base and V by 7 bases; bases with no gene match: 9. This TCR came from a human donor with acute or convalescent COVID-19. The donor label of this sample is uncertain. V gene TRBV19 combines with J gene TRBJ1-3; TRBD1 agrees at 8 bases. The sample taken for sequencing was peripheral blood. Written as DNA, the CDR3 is TGTGCCAGTATTGGACAGGGAACAGGGTCTGGAAACACCATATATTTT. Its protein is CASIGQGTGSGNTIYF.